The 19 T cell receptor beta chains listed next were all sequenced from one sample in a study of beta chain features in type 1 diabetes. What was sequenced were expressed TCRB transcripts, since all of the isolated RNA had been reverse transcribed. The protocol was immunoSEQ multiplex PCR, while the TCRdb copy is restricted to in-frame clones and leaves out a portion. The table has some 410,000 clones, around 10% seen once. Sequencing was done on a sample of naive CD4+ T cells from blood. The receptors shown here come from a woman younger than 35 in good health.

V is TRBV7-8 and J is TRBJ2-1; 7 bases line up with TRBD1. The V gene's germline CDR1 is SGHVS and CDR2 FQNEAQ. The CDR3 has 17 amino acids. Unmatched junction bases numbered 15, after V lost 2 bases and J lost 8 bases. The CDR3 DNA follows: TGTGCCAGCAGCTTAACGTCCGGGACAGTTAAGGGGGATGAGCAGTTCTTC. The encoded protein is CASSLTSGTVKGDEQFF.

V and J are TRBV23-1 and TRBJ1-2, with TRBD1 identical over 10 bases. TRBV23-1 is an ORF; its function is uncertain. The CDR3 totals 16 residues. With V trimmed by 11 bases and J by 4 bases, 16 bases remained unmatched. CDR3 coding DNA: TGCGCCGCCATTCCCGGGACAGGGGACGTTGGCTATGGCTACACCTTC. Protein product: CAAIPGTGDVGYGYTF.

This clone has a handful of counts. The chain recombines TRBV2 with TRBJ2-5; 10 bases map to TRBD2. The length of the CDR3 is 16 residues. J lost 2 bases, V lost 3 bases, and 6 bases had no gene match. CDR1 is SNHLY, CDR2 FYNNEI, per germline. The DNA of the CDR3 is TGTGCCAGCAGTGACGGAACTAGCGGGGCTCAAGAGACCCAGTACTTC. This translates into CASSDGTSGAQETQYF.

This chain links TRBV11-1 with TRBJ2-3, with D unresolved. The germline V gene has CDR1 SGHAT and CDR2 FQDESV (reference sequence). This CDR3 contains 13 residues. Trimming cost V 5 bases and J 10 bases, with 16 bases left between them. CDR3 sequence (DNA): TGTGCCAGCAGCGCCGACACCCGTCGCCCGCAGTATTTT. Encoded protein: CASSADTRRPQYF.

This clone was observed a handful of times. The J gene is TRBJ1-1, the V gene TRBV19; D unresolved. Trimming removed 3 bases from V and 2 bases from J, with 7 bases in between. The CDR3 is made up of 13 amino acids. The germline V gene encodes CDR1 LNHDA and CDR2 SQIVND (reference sequence). The CDR3 DNA reads as TGTGCCAGTAGTATCCCGGGAAACACTGAAGCTTTCTTT. Amino acids: CASSIPGNTEAFF. The whole variable domain, remainder taken from reference TRBV19 and TRBJ1-1, is DGGITQSPKYLFRKEGQNVTLSCEQNLNHDAMYWYRQDPGQGLRLIYYSQIVNDFQKGDIAEGYSVSREKKESFPLTVTSAQKNPTAFYLCASSIPGNTEAFFGQGTRLTVV.

There are a few counts of this clone. V gene TRBV9 combines with J gene TRBJ1-6; no firm D call. This CDR3 is built from 13 residues. V lost 0 bases to trimming and J lost 5 bases, with 3 bases between them. Germline CDR1 SGDLS, CDR2 YYNGEE. The CDR3 coding sequence is TGTGCCAGCAGCGTAGGAGATAATTCACCCCTCCACTTT. It translates to CASSVGDNSPLHF. Drawing the rest from reference TRBV9 and TRBJ1-6, the complete variable domain is DSGVTQTPKHLITATGQRVTLRCSPRSGDLSVYWYQQSLDQGLQFLIQYYNGEERAKGNILERFSAQQFPDLHSELNLSSLELGDSALYFCASSVGDNSPLHFGNGTRLTVT.

This clone was found a few times. J is TRBJ1-1 and V is TRBV7-9; the D gene is possibly TRBD1 (6 bases). The V gene's germline CDR1 is SEHNR and CDR2 FQNEAQ (reference sequence). V lost 4 bases to trimming and J lost 5 bases, with 17 bases between them. The CDR3 loop spans 15 amino acids. CDR3 amino acids: CASSSKQGIGTEAFF. For the CDR3, the DNA is TGTGCCAGCAGCTCCAAACAGGGTATCGGAACTGAAGCTTTCTTT.

The gene calls are TRBV5-1 and TRBJ2-5, with D hard to call. Trimming removed 4 bases at V and 2 bases at J, with 12 bases between. This CDR3 has 14 amino acids. Germline CDR1 reads SGHRS; CDR2 reads YFSETQ. CDR3 loop: CASSPPWAQETQYF. CDR3 bases: TGCGCCAGCAGCCCCCCCTGGGCTCAAGAGACCCAGTACTTC.

This chain connects TRBV6-6 to TRBJ2-5; tentatively, D is TRBD1 or TRBD2 (6 bases each). Germline V lookup: CDR1 MNHNY, CDR2 SVGAGI (reference sequence). This CDR3 has 16 amino acids. V lost 5 bases, J lost 3 bases, and 19 bases lay in between. CDR3 residues: CASSRTRGLVKETQYF. Here the CDR3 DNA reads TGTGCCAGCAGTCGGACCCGGGGGCTGGTAAAAGAGACCCAGTACTTC.

The chain couples TRBV2 to TRBJ1-2; TRBD1 is a possible D gene (5 bases). Trimming cost V 4 bases and J 2 bases, with 8 bases left between them. Germline loops: CDR1 SNHLY, CDR2 FYNNEI. The CDR3 sequence is 13 residues long. CDR3 in amino acids: CASSVAGNYGYTF. The CDR3 coding sequence is TGTGCCAGCAGTGTGGCAGGGAACTATGGCTACACCTTC.

The chain is built from TRBV7-2 and TRBJ2-5; 7 positions agree with TRBD2. V was pared by 4 bases and J by 7 bases, with 12 bases of the junction left unmatched. Germline CDR1 SGHTA, CDR2 FQGNSA. The CDR3 extends over 15 amino acids. The CDR3 loop reads CASSYPGAGSGTQYF. The DNA of the CDR3 is TGTGCCAGCAGCTACCCGGGAGCGGGGTCTGGGACCCAGTACTTC.

This sequence joins TRBV6-1 and TRBJ2-7; D gene uncertain. This CDR3 has 12 amino acids. CDR1 and CDR2 (germline): MNHNS, SASEGT. Trimming pared 3 bases from V and 2 bases from J, leaving 5 bases between. This chain's CDR3 is CASSDGTYEQYF. DNA of the CDR3: TGTGCCAGCAGTGATGGAACCTACGAGCAGTACTTC.

This clone has more than one count but fewer than ten. The V and J genes are TRBV4-3 and TRBJ2-3; TRBD2 agrees at 9 bases. This CDR3 is 15 amino acids long. V shed 5 bases and J 3 bases; nucleotides not matched to a gene: 6. CDR1 is LGHNA, CDR2 YSLEER, per germline. CDR3 sequence (DNA): TGCGCCAGCAGCTATCGACTAGCGGAGACAGATACGCAGTATTTT. Translating it yields CASSYRLAETDTQYF.

This chain uses TRBV5-1 with TRBJ2-1; no reliable D call. Germline lookup yields CDR1 SGHRS and CDR2 YFSETQ. Trimming stripped 4 bases from V and 5 bases from J, with 10 bases between. There are 13 residues in the CDR3. CDR3 in DNA: TGCGCCAGCAGCCCGCTCCGGGACAATGAGCAGTTCTTC. As protein: CASSPLRDNEQFF.

V and J are TRBV19 and TRBJ2-5; 7 bases agree with TRBD1. CDR3 length equals 15 residues. V shed 4 bases, J shed 5 bases, and the junction held 10 bases outside the gene matches. Germline lookup yields CDR1 LNHDA and CDR2 SQIVND (reference sequence). The DNA for the CDR3 is TGTGCCAGTAGTACCGTCTTAGGGGGCCCGGAGACCCAGTACTTC. Protein sequence: CASSTVLGGPETQYF.

This chain links TRBV4-3 with TRBJ2-4; D uncertain. With 4 bases removed from V and 4 bases from J, the gap between germline ends came to 14 bases. CDR3 length equals 15 residues. Germline V CDR1 and CDR2: LGHNA, YSLEER. The CDR3, as DNA: TGCGCCAGCAGCCCCCTTGGGCAAAAGAAAAACATTCAGTACTTC. This translates into CASSPLGQKKNIQYF.

The DNA for the CDR3 is TGCGCCAGCAGCTTGGATACCTCCCGCGCCCGTGGGGAGCAGTACTTC. Its translation: CASSLDTSRARGEQYF. The rearrangement links TRBV5-1 to TRBJ2-7; no definite D call. CDR3 size: 16 residues. The V gene lost 0 bases and the J gene lost 7 bases, with 20 bases spanning the gap. CDR1 and CDR2 (germline): SGHRS, YFSETQ.

In its sample, this clone was seen a few times. The V call is TRBV29-1, the J call TRBJ1-4; D is undetermined. V was trimmed by 7 bases and J by 6 bases, leaving 15 bases between them. The CDR3 consists of 13 residues. CDR1 and CDR2 (germline): SQVTM, ANQGSEA. The CDR3 DNA is TGCAGCGCCGGACCCATGGGCGATGAAAAACTGTTTTTT. Amino acids: CSAGPMGDEKLFF.

This clone came up a few times. This chain joins TRBV28 and TRBJ2-7; TRBD1 aligns across 9 bases. Per germline, CDR1 MDHEN and CDR2 SYDVKM. J was trimmed by 4 bases and V by 2 bases; bases with no gene match: 9. The CDR3 is 16 amino acids. The CDR3 sequence is CASSLPAGTGTYEQYV. The CDR3 bases are TGTGCCAGCAGTTTACCCGCCGGGACAGGGACATACGAGCAGTACGTC.